Detailed here is one T cell receptor beta chain. Its antigen remains unidentified. The data were produced by immunoSEQ multiplex PCR, yet TCRdb's version contains in-frame clones alone and is incomplete. The sample holds some 150,000 clones. This sample stems from a study of T cell responses to AZD1222 COVID-19 vaccine. Whole-study findings and limits: Only six people who got AZD1222 tested seropositive at baseline. Clonal diversity may have been underestimated in mostly white British donors. Regions 160-218 and 743-854 held dominance among vaccine-associated CD4 TCRs, which spanned spike.

This CDR3 comprises 12 residues. Germline V gene lookup returns CDR1 SNHLY and CDR2 FYNNEI. V shed 6 bases and J shed 6 bases, with 10 bases lying between them. The source of this sequence is an adult in good health. The gene calls are TRBV2 and TRBJ2-3; D tentatively reads TRBD1 or TRBD2 (5 bases each). Sequenced input: peripheral blood. The DNA for the CDR3 is TGTGCCAGCAGGCCCTGGGGGGATACGCAGTATTTT. It translates to CASRPWGDTQYF.